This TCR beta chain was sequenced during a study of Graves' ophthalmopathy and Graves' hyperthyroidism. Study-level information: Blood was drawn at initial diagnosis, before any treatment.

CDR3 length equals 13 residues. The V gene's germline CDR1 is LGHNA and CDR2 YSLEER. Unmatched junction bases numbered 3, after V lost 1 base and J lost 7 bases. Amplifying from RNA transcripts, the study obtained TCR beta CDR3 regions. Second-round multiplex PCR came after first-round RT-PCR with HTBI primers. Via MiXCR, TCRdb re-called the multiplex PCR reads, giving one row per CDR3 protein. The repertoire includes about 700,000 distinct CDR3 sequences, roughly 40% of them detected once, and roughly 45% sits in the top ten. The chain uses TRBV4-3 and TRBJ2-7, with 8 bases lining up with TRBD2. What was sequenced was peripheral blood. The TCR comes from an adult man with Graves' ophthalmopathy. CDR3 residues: CASSQVPGGEQYF. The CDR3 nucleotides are TGCGCCAGCAGCCAAGTTCCGGGAGGGGAGCAGTACTTC.